This T cell receptor (beta chain) was documented in a study of blood T cell repertoires in COVID-19. Study at large: Acute and convalescent COVID-19 specimens originated in the United States, Italy and Spain.

This table comes from immunoSEQ multiplex PCR, and its TCRdb copy is limited to in-frame clones, with some not included. Of 120,000 to 150,000 clones in the sample, 80% to 85% were seen once. Trimming took 4 bases from V and 4 from J; bases not matched to a gene: 6. The germline CDR1 and CDR2 sequences are LGHDT and YNNKEL (reference sequence). This CDR3 has 16 residues. This chain links TRBV3-1 (or the pseudogene TRBV3-2) with TRBJ2-1; 11 bases are a match to TRBD2. The sequencing input was peripheral blood. The clonotype comes from a human donor in a cohort sampled during active COVID-19. CDR3 residues: CASSPTGLAAYNEQFF. In nucleotides, the CDR3 is TGTGCCAGCAGCCCGACGGGACTAGCGGCTTACAATGAGCAGTTCTTC.